The clone carrying this T cell receptor (beta chain) showed up just once. The antigen is undetermined. The sample comes from a study of shared clonotypes between healthy human individuals. Study information: Each donor contributed plates that comprised three CD4 naive, three CD4 memory, two CD8 naive and one CD8 memory.

Naive CD8 cells were CD45RO-negative, positively selected for CCR7, excluding terminally differentiated effector memory CD45RA+ cells. The study drew its donors from healthy HIV-negative adults without recent acute infections or vaccinations. Overall study findings and caveats: Naive subsets generally had larger estimated richness than memory subsets.

V shed 2 bases and J shed 6 bases, with 8 bases lying between them. CDR3 length: 13 amino acids. The germline CDR1 and CDR2 sequences are MRHNA and SNTAGT. For each subset, genomic DNA was distributed in equal portions over several immunoSEQ plates. Data came from immunoSEQ multiplex PCR; TCRdb stores just in-frame clones and leaves some out. The repertoire holds more than 2 million clones, with around 93% as singletons. The rearrangement uses TRBV6-4 and TRBJ1-5; D is unclear. This TCR was recovered from a man aged 18-30 years in good health. Some clones in this sample may be carry-over from other donors' samples. Input material: naive CD8+ T cells from PBMCs. The CDR3 nucleotides read TGTGCCAGCAGTGACCGGACTGGTCAGCCCCAGCATTTT. This gives the protein CASSDRTGQPQHF.